This T cell receptor beta chain was sequenced during a study of cytomegalovirus exposure and HLA in healthy donors. Remarks on this clone: The antigen remains undetermined.

A multiplex PCR was run with 60 Vbeta primers and 13 Jbeta primers. Clones were read by immunoSEQ multiplex PCR, and TCRdb kept only the in-frame ones, dropping some. Here the sample spans approximately 200,000 clones, more than 65% being singletons. Donors consisted of healthy bone marrow donors. With V trimmed by 1 base and J by 3 bases, 11 bases remained unmatched. Per the germline V gene, CDR1 is PRHDT and CDR2 is FYEKMQ (reference sequence). This CDR3 region has 17 residues. Study conclusions and caveats: Reports described diagnosis of cytomegalovirus status by the classifier as highly specific and sensitive. In an earlier analysis, in approximately 630 donors, most V segments appeared productive either ~87% or ~30% of the time.

The chain is built from TRBV13 and TRBJ2-7, with TRBD2 identical over 8 bases. This receptor was taken from a girl under 18 in good health and CMV-seropositive. The sequenced sample consisted of PBMCs. The CDR3 DNA sequence: TGTGCCAGCAGCTTAGTAGTGGGCGGGGGGCCCCACTACGAGCAGTACTTC. Its protein is CASSLVVGGGPHYEQYF.